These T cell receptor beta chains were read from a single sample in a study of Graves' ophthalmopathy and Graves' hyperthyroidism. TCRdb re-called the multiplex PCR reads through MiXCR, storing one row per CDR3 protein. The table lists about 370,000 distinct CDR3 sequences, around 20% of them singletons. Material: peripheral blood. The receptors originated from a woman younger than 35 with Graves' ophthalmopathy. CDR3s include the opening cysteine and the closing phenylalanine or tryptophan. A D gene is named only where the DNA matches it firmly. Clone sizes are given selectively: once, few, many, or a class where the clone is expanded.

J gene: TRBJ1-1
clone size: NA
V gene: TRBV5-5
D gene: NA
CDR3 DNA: TGTGCCAGCAGCTTGCGTTGGGGGGCCGCTGAAGCTTTCTTT
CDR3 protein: CASSLRWGAAEAFF

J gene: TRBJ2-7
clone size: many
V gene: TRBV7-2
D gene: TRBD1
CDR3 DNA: TGTGCCAGCAGCTCGCGACAGGGTCACTACGAGCAGTACTTC
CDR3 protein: CASSSRQGHYEQYF

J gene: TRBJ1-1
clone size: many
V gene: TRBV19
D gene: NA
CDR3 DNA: TGTGCCAGTAGTATAAAGGGGGGCATGAACACTGAAGCTTTCTTT
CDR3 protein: CASSIKGGMNTEAFF

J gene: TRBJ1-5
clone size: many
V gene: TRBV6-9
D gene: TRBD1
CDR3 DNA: TGTGCCAGCAGGTATTACCTTCCGGGACAGGGAGTTTTGACGGGCAATCAGCCCCAGCATTTT
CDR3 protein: CASRYYLPGQGVLTGNQPQHF

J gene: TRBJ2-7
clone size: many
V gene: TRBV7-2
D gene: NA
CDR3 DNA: TGTGCCAGCAGCTTAATCGGATTCCACGAGCAGTACTTC
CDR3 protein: CASSLIGFHEQYF

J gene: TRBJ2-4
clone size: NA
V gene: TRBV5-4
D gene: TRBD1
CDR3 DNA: TGTGCCAGCAGCTCCGATCCGGGACAGCAAAACATTCAGTACTTC
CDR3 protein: CASSSDPGQQNIQYF

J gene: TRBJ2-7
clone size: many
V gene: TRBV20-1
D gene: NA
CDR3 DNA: TGCAGTGCTAGAGTGGGCATACTCGTTTACGAGCAGTACTTC
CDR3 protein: CSARVGILVYEQYF

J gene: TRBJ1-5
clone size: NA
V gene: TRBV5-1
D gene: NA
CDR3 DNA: TGCGCCAGCAGCTTGCTTCCCGGGGCGGGTCAGCCCCAGCATTTT
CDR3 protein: CASSLLPGAGQPQHF

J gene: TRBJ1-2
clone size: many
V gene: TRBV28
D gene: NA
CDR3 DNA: TGTGCCACCAGAGGAGGGGTTTACTATGGCTACACCTTC
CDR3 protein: CATRGGVYYGYTF

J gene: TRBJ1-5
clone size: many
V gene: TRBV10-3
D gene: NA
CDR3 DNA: TGTGCCATCAGTGACTCGGGTACAAAGCCCCAGCATTTT
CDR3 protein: CAISDSGTKPQHF

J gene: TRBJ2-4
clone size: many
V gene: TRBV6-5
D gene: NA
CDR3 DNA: TGTGCCAGCAGTTACTCAGTAGGGGCCAAAAACATTCAGTACTTC
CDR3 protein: CASSYSVGAKNIQYF

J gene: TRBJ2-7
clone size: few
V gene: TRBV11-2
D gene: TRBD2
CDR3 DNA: TGTGCCAGCAGCTTTCGGAGGGTAGCGGGAGATTACGAGCAGTACTTC
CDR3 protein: CASSFRRVAGDYEQYF

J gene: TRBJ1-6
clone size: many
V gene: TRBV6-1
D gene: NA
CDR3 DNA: TGTGCCAGCAGTGAAGCGGAGGCTGCGGCATCACCCCTCCACTTT
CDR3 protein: CASSEAEAAASPLHF

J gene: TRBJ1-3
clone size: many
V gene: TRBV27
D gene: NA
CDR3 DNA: TGTGCCAGCAGTTCCCAGGGCTCCGGAAACACCATATATTTT
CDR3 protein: CASSSQGSGNTIYF

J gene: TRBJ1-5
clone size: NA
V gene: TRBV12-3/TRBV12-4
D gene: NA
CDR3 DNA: TGTGCCAGCAGTTTAACAACACAGCATCAGCCCCAGCATTTT
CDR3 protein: CASSLTTQHQPQHF

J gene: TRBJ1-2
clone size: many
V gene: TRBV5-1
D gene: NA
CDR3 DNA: TGCGCCAGCAGCTTGAACAGTGACTACACCTTC
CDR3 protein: CASSLNSDYTF

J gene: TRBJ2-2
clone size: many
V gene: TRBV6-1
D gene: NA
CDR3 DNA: TGTGCCAGCAGTGAAGAAGCTTTGCAAACCGGGGAGCTGTTTTTT
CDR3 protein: CASSEEALQTGELFF

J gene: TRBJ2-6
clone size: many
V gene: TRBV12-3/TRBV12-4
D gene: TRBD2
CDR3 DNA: TGTGCCAGCCTGGGACTAGCTGGAAAGCATCCTGGGGCCAACGTCCTGACTTTC
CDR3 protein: CASLGLAGKHPGANVLTF

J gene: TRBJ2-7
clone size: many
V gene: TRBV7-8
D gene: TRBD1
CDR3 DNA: TGTGCCAGCAGCCCAAGGGACAGGGCCTCCTACGAGCAGTACTTC
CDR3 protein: CASSPRDRASYEQYF

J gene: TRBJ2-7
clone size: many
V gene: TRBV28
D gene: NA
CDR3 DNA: TGTGCCAGCAGTCCGGACCCCCCGACGTACGAGCAGTACTTC
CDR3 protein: CASSPDPPTYEQYF

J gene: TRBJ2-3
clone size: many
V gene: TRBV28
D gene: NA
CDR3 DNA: TGTGCCAGCAGTTACAGGGTCCCCACAGATACGCAGTATTTT
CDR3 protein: CASSYRVPTDTQYF

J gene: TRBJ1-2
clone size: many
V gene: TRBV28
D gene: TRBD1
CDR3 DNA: TGTGCCAGCAGTTTCCAGGGGGGGTATGGCTACACCTTC
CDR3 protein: CASSFQGGYGYTF

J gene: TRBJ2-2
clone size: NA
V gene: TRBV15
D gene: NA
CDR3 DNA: TGTGCCACCAGCAGAGGCGGTGCTAACACCGGGGAGCTGTTTTTT
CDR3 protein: CATSRGGANTGELFF

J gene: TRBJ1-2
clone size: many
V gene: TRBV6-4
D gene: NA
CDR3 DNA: TGTGCCAGCAGAACAGGGAGTGGCTACACCTTC
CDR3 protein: CASRTGSGYTF

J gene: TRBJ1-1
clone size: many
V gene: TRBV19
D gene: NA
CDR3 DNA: TGTGCCAGTAGTATCGGGCCTATGAACACTGAAGCTTTCTTT
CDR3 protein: CASSIGPMNTEAFF

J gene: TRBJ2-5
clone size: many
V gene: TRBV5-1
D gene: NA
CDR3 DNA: TGCGCCAGCAGGGTGGGGCGGAACCAAGAGACCCAGTACTTC
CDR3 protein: CASRVGRNQETQYF

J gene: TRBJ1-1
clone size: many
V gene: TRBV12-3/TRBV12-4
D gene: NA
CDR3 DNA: TGTGCCAGCAGTCTTGCAGCGGACACTGAAGCTTTCTTT
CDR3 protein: CASSLAADTEAFF

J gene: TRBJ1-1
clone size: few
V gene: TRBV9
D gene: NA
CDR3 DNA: TGTGCCAGCAGCGTATGGGAACGGGATGAAGCTTTCTTT
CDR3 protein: CASSVWERDEAFF

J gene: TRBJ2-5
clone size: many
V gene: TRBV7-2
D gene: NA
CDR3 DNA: TGTGCCAGCAGCCCCCAACCGCGGGCCCAAGAGACCCAGTACTTC
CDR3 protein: CASSPQPRAQETQYF

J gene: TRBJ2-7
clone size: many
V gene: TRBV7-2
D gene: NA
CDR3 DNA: TGTGCCAGCAGCTTAGCGGGAGACTTCTACGAGCAGTACTTC
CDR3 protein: CASSLAGDFYEQYF

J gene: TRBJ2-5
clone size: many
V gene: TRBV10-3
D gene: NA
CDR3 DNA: TGTGCCATCAGCCCGGTCGGGCAAGAGACCCAGTACTTC
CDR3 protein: CAISPVGQETQYF

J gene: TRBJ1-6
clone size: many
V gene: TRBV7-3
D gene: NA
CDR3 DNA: TGTGCCAGCAGCCCGACAGTGGGGAATTCACCCCTCCACTTT
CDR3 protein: CASSPTVGNSPLHF

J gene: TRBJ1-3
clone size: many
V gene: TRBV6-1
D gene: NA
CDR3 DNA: TGTGCCAGCAGTGATCACATCTCTGGAAACACCATATATTTT
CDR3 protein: CASSDHISGNTIYF

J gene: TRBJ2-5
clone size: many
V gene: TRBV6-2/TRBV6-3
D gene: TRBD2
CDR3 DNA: TGTGCCAGCAGTTACTCTAGCGGGACCCAAGAGACCCAGTACTTC
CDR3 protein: CASSYSSGTQETQYF

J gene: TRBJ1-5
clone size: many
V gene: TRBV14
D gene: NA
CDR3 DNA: TGTGCCAGCAGCCTCAGGGTTGATCAGCCCCAGCATTTT
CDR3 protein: CASSLRVDQPQHF

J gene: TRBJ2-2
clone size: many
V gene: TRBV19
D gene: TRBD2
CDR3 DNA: TGTGCCAGTCAATCCTCTAGCGGGAGGGCCCCGGAGCTGTTTTTT
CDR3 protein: CASQSSSGRAPELFF

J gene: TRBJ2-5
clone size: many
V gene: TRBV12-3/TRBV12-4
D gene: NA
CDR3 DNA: TGTGCCAGCAGTTTAGGGCAGCAAGAGACCCAGTACTTC
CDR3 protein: CASSLGQQETQYF

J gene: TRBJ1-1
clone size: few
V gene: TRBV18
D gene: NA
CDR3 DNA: TGTGCCAGCTCACCTATACTACAACAACTCGAAGCTTTCTTT
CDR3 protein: CASSPILQQLEAFF

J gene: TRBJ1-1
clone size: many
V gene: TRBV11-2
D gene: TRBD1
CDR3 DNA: TGTGCCAGCAGCTCTACGACAGGGGGAGGAACTGAAGCTCTCTTT
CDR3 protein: CASSSTTGGGTEALF

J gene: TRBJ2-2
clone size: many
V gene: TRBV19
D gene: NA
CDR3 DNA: TGTGCCAGTAGTATAGTGGGACTGGGGGCCACCGGGGAGCTGTTTTTT
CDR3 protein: CASSIVGLGATGELFF

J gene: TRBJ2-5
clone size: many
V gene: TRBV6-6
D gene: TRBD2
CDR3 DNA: TGTGCCAGCAAGGCTAGCGGGGCCCTGGGGGAGACCCAGTACTTC
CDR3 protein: CASKASGALGETQYF

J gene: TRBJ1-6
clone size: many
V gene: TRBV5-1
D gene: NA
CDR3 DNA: TGCGCCAGCTCTTCCGGGACATCACCTTCACCCCTCCACTTT
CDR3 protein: CASSSGTSPSPLHF

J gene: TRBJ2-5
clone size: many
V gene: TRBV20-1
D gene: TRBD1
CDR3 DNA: TGCAGTGCTCTGATTAAAACCGGGACAGGGCGAGAGACCCAGTACTTC
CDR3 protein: CSALIKTGTGRETQYF

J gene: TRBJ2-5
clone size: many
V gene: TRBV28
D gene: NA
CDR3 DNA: TGTGCCAGCAGTTTATGGGGGGAGACCCAGTACTTC
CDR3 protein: CASSLWGETQYF

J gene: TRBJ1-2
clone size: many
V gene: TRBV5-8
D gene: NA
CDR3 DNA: TGTGCCAGCAGGGGGGGAGCCTCATTTAACTATGGCTACACCTTC
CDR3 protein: CASRGGASFNYGYTF

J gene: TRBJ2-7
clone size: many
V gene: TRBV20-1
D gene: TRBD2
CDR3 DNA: TGCAGTGCTAGCCCGGGAGGGCCTTACGAGCAGTACTTC
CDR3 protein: CSASPGGPYEQYF

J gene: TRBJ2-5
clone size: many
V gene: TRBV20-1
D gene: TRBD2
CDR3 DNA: TGCAGTGCTAGAACCCAGGATAGCGGGAGCGGTGAGACCCAGTACTTC
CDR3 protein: CSARTQDSGSGETQYF

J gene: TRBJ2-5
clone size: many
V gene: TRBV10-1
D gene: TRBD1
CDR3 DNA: TGCGCCAGCAGTGAGGGACAGGGGAGCAGGGAGACCCAGTACTTC
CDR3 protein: CASSEGQGSRETQYF

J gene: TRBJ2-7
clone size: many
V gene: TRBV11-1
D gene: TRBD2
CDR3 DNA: TGTGCCAGCAGCCTTATCAAGCGGGGGGGGGCTTACGAGCAGTACTTC
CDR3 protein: CASSLIKRGGAYEQYF

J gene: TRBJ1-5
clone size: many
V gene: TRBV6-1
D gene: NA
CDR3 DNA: TGTGCCAGCAGGGCAGGGTATAGTAGTCAGCCCCAGCATTTT
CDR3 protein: CASRAGYSSQPQHF

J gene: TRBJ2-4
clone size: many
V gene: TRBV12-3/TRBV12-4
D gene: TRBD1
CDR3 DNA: TGTGCCAGCCAATCCGGGACAGGGGGCTGGAACATTCAGTACTTC
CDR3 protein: CASQSGTGGWNIQYF

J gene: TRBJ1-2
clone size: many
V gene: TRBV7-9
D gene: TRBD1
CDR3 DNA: TGTGCCAGCAGCTTACCAGGGGGCAAGGGCTACACCTTC
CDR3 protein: CASSLPGGKGYTF

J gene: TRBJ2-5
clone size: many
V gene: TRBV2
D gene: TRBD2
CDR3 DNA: TGTGCCAGCAGGAAACTAGCGACTCAAGAGACCCAGTACTTC
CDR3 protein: CASRKLATQETQYF